A selection of T cell receptor beta chains follows, all from one sample in a study of blood T cell repertoires in COVID-19. Produced via immunoSEQ multiplex PCR; TCRdb's table is partial and in-frame only. Altogether more than 200,000 clones are present, about 87% being singletons, with the ten largest covering approximately 2.6%. The specimen sequenced was peripheral blood. The receptors come from a man between 25 and 39 years old with COVID-19, enrolled during active disease. Both conserved end residues are part of each CDR3. Each record gives: V gene, J gene, CDR3 protein.

TRBV27	TRBJ2-7	CASSLGVAEDEQYF
TRBV30	TRBJ2-2	CALGGGRNTGELFF
TRBV19	TRBJ2-1	CASSIGRGIHNEQFF
TRBV7-2	TRBJ2-7	CASSLVGTGITHEQYF
TRBV4-3	TRBJ2-1	CASSRTSGSTSEQFF
TRBV7-3	TRBJ2-2	CASSLGQGLDTGELFF
TRBV2	TRBJ1-1	CASEGTVAFF
TRBV5-6	TRBJ1-1	CASSLVYREDTEAFF
TRBV19	TRBJ2-1	CASSMRLRGGNEQFF
TRBV3-1/TRBV3-2	TRBJ1-2	CASTSDRGRGGYTF
TRBV7-7	TRBJ2-1	CASSLNDGLVYNEQFF
TRBV28	TRBJ2-7	CASSLGGAGEQYF
TRBV28	TRBJ2-1	CASSATDRGLEQFF
TRBV2	TRBJ1-5	CASSLTGGYSNQPQHF
TRBV30	TRBJ1-5	CAWSYSTNQPQHF
TRBV25-1	TRBJ2-7	CASSPTGFSYEQYF
TRBV3-1/TRBV3-2	TRBJ2-5	CASSQDPIRGGRETQYF
TRBV7-2	TRBJ1-2	CASSSPNRGGYGYTF
TRBV12-3/TRBV12-4	TRBJ2-3	CASSYGRGDTQYF
TRBV29-1	TRBJ2-1	CSVDLGAYNEQFF
TRBV6-5	TRBJ1-5	CASSYSTGEGSQPQHF
TRBV19	TRBJ1-6	CASSIQSYNSPLHF
TRBV10-2	TRBJ2-7	CASSDQGREQYF
TRBV3-1/TRBV3-2	TRBJ1-3	CASSQAGLSGNTIYF
TRBV5-8	TRBJ1-3	CASSLWPGDASGNTIYF
TRBV5-4	TRBJ2-3	CASSERARGPTDTQYF
TRBV19	TRBJ1-1	CASSSPRLRSTEAFF
TRBV7-9	TRBJ2-7	CASSHGDRPYEQYF
TRBV9	TRBJ1-6	CASSPRDRHSSYNSPLHF
TRBV5-6	TRBJ1-2	CASREQGLGGYTF
TRBV5-6	TRBJ2-7	CASSMGPGQGRYEQYF
TRBV30	TRBJ1-1	CAWSAREETEAFF
TRBV6-5	TRBJ1-2	CASSYLGTGSGYTF
TRBV11-3	TRBJ2-1	CASSLNGYNEQFF
TRBV29-1	TRBJ1-1	CSVGFRVTEAFF
TRBV7-3	TRBJ2-1	CASSLGQGAYNEQFF
TRBV7-2	TRBJ2-1	CASSLGLVGGEQFF
TRBV25-1	TRBJ1-1	CASSAPRGSNTEAFF
TRBV11-2	TRBJ2-2	CASSLEAGAGELFF